This T cell receptor (beta chain) was obtained from a study of blood T cell repertoires in COVID-19. Sequencing used immunoSEQ multiplex PCR; TCRdb keeps in-frame clones, though not all of them. The sample includes roughly 52,000 clones, about 86% of them seen just once. The clonotype comes from a man aged 45-65 years with acute or convalescent COVID-19. Sequenced material: peripheral blood.

The CDR3 loop reads CASSQEGARVYEQYF. The CDR3 bases are TGTGCCAGCAGCCAAGAAGGAGCGAGGGTCTACGAGCAGTACTTC. J is TRBJ2-7 and V is TRBV3-1 (or the pseudogene TRBV3-2), with a possible D match to TRBD2 (5 bases). CDR3 length: 15 residues. V was shortened by 0 bases and J by 3 bases, with 12 bases between the two germline ends. Germline V lookup: CDR1 LGHDT, CDR2 YNNKEL (reference sequence).